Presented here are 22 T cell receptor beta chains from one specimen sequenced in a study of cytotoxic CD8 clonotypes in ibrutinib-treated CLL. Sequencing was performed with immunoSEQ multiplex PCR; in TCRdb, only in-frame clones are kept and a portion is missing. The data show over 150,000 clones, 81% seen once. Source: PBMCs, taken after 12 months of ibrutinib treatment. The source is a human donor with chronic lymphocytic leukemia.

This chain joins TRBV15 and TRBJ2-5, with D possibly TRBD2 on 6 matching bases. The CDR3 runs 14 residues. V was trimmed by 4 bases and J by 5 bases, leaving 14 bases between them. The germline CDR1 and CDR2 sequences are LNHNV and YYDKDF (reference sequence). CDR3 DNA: TGTGCCACCAGCACCCCCCTGGAGGGGGAGACCCAGTACTTC. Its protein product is CATSTPLEGETQYF. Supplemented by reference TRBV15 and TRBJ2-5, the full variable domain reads DAMVIQNPRYQVTQFGKPVTLSCSQTLNHNVMYWYQQKSSQAPKLLFHYYDKDFNNEADTPDNFQSRRPNTSFCFLDIRSPGLGDTAMYLCATSTPLEGETQYFGPGTRLLVL.

The CDR3 is CASSIAGGRGNEQFF. The DNA of the CDR3 is TGTGCCAGTAGTATAGCGGGGGGAAGGGGGAATGAGCAGTTCTTC. The rearrangement joins TRBV19 to TRBJ2-1; D perhaps matches TRBD2 (7 bases). Germline CDR1 LNHDA, CDR2 SQIVND (reference sequence). The CDR3 runs 15 residues. The V end was cut by 1 base, the J end by 7 bases, with 14 bases between.

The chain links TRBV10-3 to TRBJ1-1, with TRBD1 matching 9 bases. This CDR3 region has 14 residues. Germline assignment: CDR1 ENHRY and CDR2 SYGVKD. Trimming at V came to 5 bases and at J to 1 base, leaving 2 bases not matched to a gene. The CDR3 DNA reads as TGTGCCATCAGTCGGACAGGGGAGAACACTGAAGCTTTCTTT. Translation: CAISRTGENTEAFF.

CDR3: CASSQDGAPVGEETQYF. The CDR3 coding sequence is TGTGCCAGCAGCCAAGATGGGGCCCCTGTTGGGGAGGAGACCCAGTACTTC. This chain links TRBV4-2 with TRBJ2-5; D possibly uses TRBD1 or TRBD2 (5 bases each). The CDR3 consists of 17 residues. Trimming shortened V by 0 bases and J by 5 bases, and 19 bases separated the two germline ends. Germline assignment: CDR1 LGHNA and CDR2 YNFKEQ.

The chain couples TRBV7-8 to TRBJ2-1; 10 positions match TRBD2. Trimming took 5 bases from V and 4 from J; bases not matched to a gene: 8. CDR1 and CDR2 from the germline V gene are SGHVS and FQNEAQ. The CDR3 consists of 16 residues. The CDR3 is CASSPHTTSGYNEQFF. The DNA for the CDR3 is TGTGCCAGCAGCCCCCACACGACTAGCGGGTACAATGAGCAGTTCTTC. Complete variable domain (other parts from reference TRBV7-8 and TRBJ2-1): GAGVSQSPRYKVAKRGQDVALRCDPISGHVSLFWYQQALGQGPEFLTYFQNEAQLDKSGLPSDRFFAERPEGSVSTLKIQRTQQEDSAVYLCASSPHTTSGYNEQFFGPGTRLTVL.

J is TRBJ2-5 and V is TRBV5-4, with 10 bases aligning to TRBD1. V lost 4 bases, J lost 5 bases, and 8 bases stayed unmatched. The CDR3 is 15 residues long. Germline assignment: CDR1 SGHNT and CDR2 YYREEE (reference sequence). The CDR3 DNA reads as TGTGCCAGCAGCAATAGACAGGGGGCGGATGAGACCCAGTACTTC. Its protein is CASSNRQGADETQYF.

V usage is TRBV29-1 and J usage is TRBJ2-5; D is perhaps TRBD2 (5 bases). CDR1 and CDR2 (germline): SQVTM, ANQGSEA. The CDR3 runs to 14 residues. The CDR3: CSSNDGLGGETQYF. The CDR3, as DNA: TGCAGTTCCAACGACGGACTGGGTGGGGAGACCCAGTACTTC.

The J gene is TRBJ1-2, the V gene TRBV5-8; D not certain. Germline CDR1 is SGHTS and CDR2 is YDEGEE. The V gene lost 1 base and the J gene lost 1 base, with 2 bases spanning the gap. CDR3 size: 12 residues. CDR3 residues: CASSLSNYGYTF. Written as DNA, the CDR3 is TGTGCCAGCAGCTTGAGTAACTATGGCTACACCTTC.

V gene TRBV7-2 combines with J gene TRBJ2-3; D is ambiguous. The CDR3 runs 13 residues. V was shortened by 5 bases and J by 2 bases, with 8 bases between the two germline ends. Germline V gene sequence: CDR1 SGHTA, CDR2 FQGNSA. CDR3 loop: CASSLHNTDTQYF. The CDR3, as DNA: TGTGCCAGCAGCCTACATAACACAGATACGCAGTATTTT.

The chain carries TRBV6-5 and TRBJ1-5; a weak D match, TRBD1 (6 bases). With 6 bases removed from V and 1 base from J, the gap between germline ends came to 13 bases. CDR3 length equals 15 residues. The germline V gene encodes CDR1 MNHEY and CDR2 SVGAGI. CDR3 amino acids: CASSQDSVSNQPQHF. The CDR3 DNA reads TGTGCCAGCAGCCAGGACAGTGTAAGCAATCAGCCCCAGCATTTT.

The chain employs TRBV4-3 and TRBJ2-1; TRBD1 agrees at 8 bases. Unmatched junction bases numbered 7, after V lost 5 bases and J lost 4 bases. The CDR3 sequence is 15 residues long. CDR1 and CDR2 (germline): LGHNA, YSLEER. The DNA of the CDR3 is TGCGCCAGCAGCGTACAGGGGACAGGTTACAATGAGCAGTTCTTC. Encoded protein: CASSVQGTGYNEQFF.

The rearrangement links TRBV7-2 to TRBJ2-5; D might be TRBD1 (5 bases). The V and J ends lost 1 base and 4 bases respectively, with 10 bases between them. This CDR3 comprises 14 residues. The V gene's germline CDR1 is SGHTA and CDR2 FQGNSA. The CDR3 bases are TGTGCCAGCAGCTTAGACAGGTTTGGAGAGACCCAGTACTTC. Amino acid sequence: CASSLDRFGETQYF.

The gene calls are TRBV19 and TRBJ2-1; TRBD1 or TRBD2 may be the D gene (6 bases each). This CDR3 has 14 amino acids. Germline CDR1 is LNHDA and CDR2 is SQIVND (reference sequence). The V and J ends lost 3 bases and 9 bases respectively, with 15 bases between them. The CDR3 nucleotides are TGTGCCAGTAGTATGATTCCGGGGGCGGGTGAGCAGTTCTTC. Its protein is CASSMIPGAGEQFF.

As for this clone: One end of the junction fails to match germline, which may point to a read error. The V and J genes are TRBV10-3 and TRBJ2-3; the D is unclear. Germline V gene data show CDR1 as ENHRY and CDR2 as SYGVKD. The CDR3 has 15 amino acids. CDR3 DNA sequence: TGTGCCAGCAGTGGATCAGGATTCCCCACAGATACGCAGTATTTT. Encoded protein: CASSGSGFPTDTQYF.

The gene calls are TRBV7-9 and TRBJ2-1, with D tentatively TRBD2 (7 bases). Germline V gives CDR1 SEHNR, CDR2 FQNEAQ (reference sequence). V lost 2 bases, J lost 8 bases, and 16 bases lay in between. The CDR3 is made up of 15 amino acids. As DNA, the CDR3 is TGTGCCAGCAGCTTACGCGGGGGCGAAGTCGATGAGCAGTTCTTC. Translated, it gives CASSLRGGEVDEQFF. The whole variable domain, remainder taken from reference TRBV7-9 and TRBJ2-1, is DTGVSQNPRHKITKRGQNVTFRCDPISEHNRLYWYRQTLGQGPEFLTYFQNEAQLEKSRLLSDRFSAERPKGSFSTLEIQRTEQGDSAMYLCASSLRGGEVDEQFFGPGTRLTVL.

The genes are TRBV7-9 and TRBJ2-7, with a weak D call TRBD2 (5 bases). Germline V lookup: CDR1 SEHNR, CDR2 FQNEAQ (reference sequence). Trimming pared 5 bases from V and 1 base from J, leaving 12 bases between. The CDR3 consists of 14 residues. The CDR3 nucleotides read TGTGCCAGCAGCCCTAGCTGGGGATCCTACGAGCAGTACTTC. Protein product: CASSPSWGSYEQYF.

For the CDR3, the DNA is TGTGCCAGCAGCTTAGCGCAGGGTCCCTACGAGCAGTACTTC. This translates into CASSLAQGPYEQYF. This chain joins TRBV7-3 and TRBJ2-5; D possibly corresponds to TRBD1 (5 bases). The J call may be in error: the DNA end matches TRBJ2-7 better. This CDR3 is 14 amino acids long. Germline CDR1 and CDR2: SGHTA and FQGTGA.

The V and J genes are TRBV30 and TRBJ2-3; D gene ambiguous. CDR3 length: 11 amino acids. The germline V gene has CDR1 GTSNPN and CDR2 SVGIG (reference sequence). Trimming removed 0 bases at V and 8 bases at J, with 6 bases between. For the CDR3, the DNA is TGTGCCTGGAGTGTATCAAGTACGCAGTATTTT. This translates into CAWSVSSTQYF.

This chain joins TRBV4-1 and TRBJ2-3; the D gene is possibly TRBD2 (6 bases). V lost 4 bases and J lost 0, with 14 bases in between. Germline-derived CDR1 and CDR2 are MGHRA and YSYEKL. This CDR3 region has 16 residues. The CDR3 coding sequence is TGCGCCAGCAGCCGCAGGAGGGGAACTAGCACAGATACGCAGTATTTT. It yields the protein CASSRRRGTSTDTQYF.

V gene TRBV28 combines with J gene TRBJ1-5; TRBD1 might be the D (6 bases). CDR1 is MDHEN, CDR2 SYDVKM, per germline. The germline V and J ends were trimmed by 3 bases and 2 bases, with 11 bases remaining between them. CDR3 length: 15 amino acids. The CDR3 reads CASSFRGHGNQPQHF. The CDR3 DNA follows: TGTGCCAGCAGTTTCCGGGGGCACGGCAATCAGCCCCAGCATTTT.

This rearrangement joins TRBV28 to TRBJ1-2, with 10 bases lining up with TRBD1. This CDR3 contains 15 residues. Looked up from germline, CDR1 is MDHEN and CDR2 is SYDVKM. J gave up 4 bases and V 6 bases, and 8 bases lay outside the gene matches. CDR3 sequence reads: CASRGAGQGRYGYTF. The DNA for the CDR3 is TGTGCCAGCAGGGGGGCGGGACAGGGGCGCTATGGCTACACCTTC.

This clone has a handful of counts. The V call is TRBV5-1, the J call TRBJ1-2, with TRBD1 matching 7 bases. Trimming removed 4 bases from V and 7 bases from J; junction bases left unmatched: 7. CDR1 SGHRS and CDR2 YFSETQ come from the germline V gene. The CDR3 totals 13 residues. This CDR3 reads CASSIGTDGGYTF. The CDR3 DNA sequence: TGCGCCAGCAGCATTGGGACAGACGGTGGCTACACCTTC.